This T cell receptor beta chain was captured by sequencing in a study of technical replicates of blood from several donors. Only in-frame clones appear in the TCRdb table, and some are missing; sequencing was by immunoSEQ multiplex PCR. The sample consists of tens of thousands of clones, around 95% of them appearing once. The CDR3 has 19 amino acids. The germline CDR1 and CDR2 sequences are SGHDT and YYEEEE. After removal of 4 bases from V and 4 bases from J, the junction contained 12 bases not matched to a gene. The chain carries TRBV5-6 and TRBJ2-1; 15 bases agree with TRBD2. Sample: T cells isolated from PBMCs. The TCR originated in a human donor in good health. The DNA for the CDR3 is TGTGCCAGCAGCCGCACCCGAGGACTAGCGGGGGGGCCGTACAATGAGCAGTTCTTC. Translation gives CASSRTRGLAGGPYNEQFF.